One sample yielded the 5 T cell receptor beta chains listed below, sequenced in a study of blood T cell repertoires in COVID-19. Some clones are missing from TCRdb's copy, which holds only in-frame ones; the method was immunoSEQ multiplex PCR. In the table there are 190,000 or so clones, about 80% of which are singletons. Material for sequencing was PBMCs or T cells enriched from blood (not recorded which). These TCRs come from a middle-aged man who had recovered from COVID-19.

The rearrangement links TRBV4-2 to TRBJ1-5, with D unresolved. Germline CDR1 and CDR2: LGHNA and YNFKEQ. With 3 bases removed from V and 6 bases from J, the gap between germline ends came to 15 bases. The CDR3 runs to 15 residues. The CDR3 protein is CASSQEKAGFQPQHF. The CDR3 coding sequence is TGTGCCAGCAGCCAGGAAAAGGCGGGTTTTCAGCCCCAGCATTTT.

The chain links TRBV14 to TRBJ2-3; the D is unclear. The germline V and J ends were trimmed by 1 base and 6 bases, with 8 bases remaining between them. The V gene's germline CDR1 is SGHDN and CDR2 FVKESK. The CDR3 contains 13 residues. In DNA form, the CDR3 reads TGTGCCAGCAGCCAAGGTAGCTCCGATACGCAGTATTTT. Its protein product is CASSQGSSDTQYF. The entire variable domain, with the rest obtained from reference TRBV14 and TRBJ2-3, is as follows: EAGVTQFPSHSVIEKGQTVTLRCDPISGHDNLYWYRRVMGKEIKFLLHFVKESKQDESGMPNNRFLAERTGGTYSTLKVQPAELEDSGVYFCASSQGSSDTQYFGPGTRLTVL.

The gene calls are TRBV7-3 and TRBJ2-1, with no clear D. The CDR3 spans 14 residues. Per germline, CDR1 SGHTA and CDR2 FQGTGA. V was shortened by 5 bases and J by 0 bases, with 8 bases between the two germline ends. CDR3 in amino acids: CASSTQSSYNEQFF. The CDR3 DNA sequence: TGTGCCAGCAGCACACAGAGCTCCTACAATGAGCAGTTCTTC. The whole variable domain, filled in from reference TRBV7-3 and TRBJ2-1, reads GAGVSQTPSNKVTEKGKYVELRCDPISGHTALYWYRQSLGQGPEFLIYFQGTGAADDSGLPNDRFFAVRPEGSVSTLKIQRTERGDSAVYLCASSTQSSYNEQFFGPGTRLTVL.

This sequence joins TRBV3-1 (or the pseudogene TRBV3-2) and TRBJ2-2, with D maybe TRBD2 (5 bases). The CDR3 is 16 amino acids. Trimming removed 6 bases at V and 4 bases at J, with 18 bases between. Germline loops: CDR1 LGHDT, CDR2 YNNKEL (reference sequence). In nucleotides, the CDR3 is TGTGCCAGCAGTCGAGTAAGGTCGGCGGGCACCGGGGAGCTGTTTTTT. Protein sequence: CASSRVRSAGTGELFF.

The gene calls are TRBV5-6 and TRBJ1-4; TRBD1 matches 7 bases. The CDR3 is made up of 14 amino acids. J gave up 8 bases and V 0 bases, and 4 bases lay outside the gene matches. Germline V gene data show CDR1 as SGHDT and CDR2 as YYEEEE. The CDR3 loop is CASSLEGGGEKLFF. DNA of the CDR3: TGTGCCAGCAGCTTGGAAGGGGGCGGCGAAAAACTGTTTTTT.